What follows describes a single T cell receptor beta chain. The antigen is undetermined. The data stem from a study of T-cell memory formation after mild COVID-19. The wider study: The TCR clusters were mostly specific to one donor. Regarding the study as a whole: Contracting CD4+ clones sat mainly in CM and EM; CD8+ in EMRA. Pre-infection memory harbored some responding clones, suggesting cross-reactive memory joined.

UMIs and sample barcodes were carried by the TCR alpha and TCR beta cDNA libraries that 5'RACE produced using constant-segment primers. TCRdb redid the calling of the 5' RACE reads with MiXCR, one entry per CDR3 protein. The table lists around 45,000 distinct CDR3 sequences, 8% to 10% of them singletons, with 12% in the top ten. V gave up 8 bases and J gave up 2 bases, with 13 bases separating them. The CDR3 sequence is 13 residues long. Per germline, CDR1 MNHEY and CDR2 SMNVEV (reference sequence). The sequencing input was PBMCs or a T cell subset sorted from them (not recorded which). The chain uses TRBV27 and TRBJ2-7; maybe TRBD2 (6 bases). The sequence derives from an adult woman who had mild COVID-19 (a few samples of this study predate the infection). Cell type and time point are not known. The CDR3: CASGRGKAYEQYF. The CDR3 nucleotides are TGTGCCAGCGGCCGGGGGAAAGCCTACGAGCAGTACTTC.